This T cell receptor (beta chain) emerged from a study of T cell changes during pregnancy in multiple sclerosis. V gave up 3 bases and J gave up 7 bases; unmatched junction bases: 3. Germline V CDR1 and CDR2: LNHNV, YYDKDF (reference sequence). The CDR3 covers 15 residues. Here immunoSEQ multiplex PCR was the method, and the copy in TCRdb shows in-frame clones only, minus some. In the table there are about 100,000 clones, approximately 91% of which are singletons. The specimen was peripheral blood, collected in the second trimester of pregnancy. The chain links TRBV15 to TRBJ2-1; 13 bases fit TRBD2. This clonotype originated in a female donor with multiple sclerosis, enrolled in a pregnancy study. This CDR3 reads CATSSPGLAGNEQFF. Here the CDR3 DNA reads TGTGCCACCAGCAGTCCGGGACTAGCGGGAAATGAGCAGTTCTTC.